This T cell receptor (beta chain) was identified during a study of early T cells in non-severe SARS-CoV-2 infection. TCRdb re-derived calls from the 5' RACE reads in MiXCR, one entry per CDR3 protein. The sample consists of tens of thousands of distinct CDR3 sequences, more than 12% of them appearing once. V lost 0 bases to trimming and J lost 0 bases; unmatched junction nucleotides: 0. This CDR3 has 15 amino acids. Germline CDR1 MNHEY, CDR2 SVGEGT. Sequencing used whole blood. This clonotype was sampled from an adult who was a healthcare worker with PCR-confirmed SARS-CoV-2 infection or an uninfected control (not recorded which). The V gene is TRBV6-2 or TRBV6-3, the J gene TRBJ2-7; 9 bases align to TRBD2. The CDR3: CASSYSTSGSYEQYF. The CDR3, as DNA: TGTGCCAGCAGTTACTCGACTAGCGGCTCCTACGAGCAGTACTTC.